Listed below are T cell receptor beta chains from one sample, sequenced in a study of cytomegalovirus exposure and HLA in healthy donors. TCRdb keeps only in-frame clones here, not all; method: immunoSEQ multiplex PCR. In the table there are some 170,000 clones, about 83% of which are singletons. Sequencing was done on a sample of PBMCs. These receptors came from a woman in her 30s in good health and CMV-seronegative. The CDR3 runs from the conserved cysteine through the conserved F or W. The D gene is left open where the match is weak. Where a row states a size, it is once, few, many or the class of an expanded clone; other rows omit it.

V gene: TRBV9
D gene: TRBD2
J gene: TRBJ2-3
CDR3 length: 15
clone size: .
CDR3 protein: CASSAVVAGGDTQYF
CDR3 DNA: TGTGCCAGCAGCGCCGTAGTGGCGGGAGGGGATACGCAGTATTTT

V gene: TRBV29-1
D gene: .
J gene: TRBJ1-1
CDR3 length: 13
clone size: once
CDR3 protein: CSVAGATNTEAFF
CDR3 DNA: TGCAGCGTTGCAGGGGCTACGAACACTGAAGCTTTCTTT

V gene: TRBV5-1
D gene: TRBD1
J gene: TRBJ1-2
CDR3 length: 16
clone size: .
CDR3 protein: CASRETGGVTDYGYTF
CDR3 DNA: TGCGCCAGCAGAGAAACAGGGGGCGTAACCGACTATGGCTACACCTTC

V gene: TRBV28
D gene: .
J gene: TRBJ1-3
CDR3 length: 16
clone size: .
CDR3 protein: CASSLSTVPSGNTIYF
CDR3 DNA: TGTGCCAGCAGTTTATCGACAGTACCCTCTGGAAACACCATATATTTT

V gene: TRBV27
D gene: .
J gene: TRBJ1-5
CDR3 length: 13
clone size: once
CDR3 protein: CASSLSRDQPQHF
CDR3 DNA: TGTGCCAGCAGTTTAAGCAGGGATCAGCCCCAGCATTTT

V gene: TRBV5-1
D gene: .
J gene: TRBJ2-2
CDR3 length: 13
clone size: .
CDR3 protein: CASSLDGTGELFF
CDR3 DNA: TGCGCCAGCAGCTTGGACGGGACCGGGGAGCTGTTTTTT

V gene: TRBV19
D gene: .
J gene: TRBJ2-7
CDR3 length: 14
clone size: .
CDR3 protein: CASSIAGFFDEQYF
CDR3 DNA: TGTGCCAGTAGTATAGCCGGGTTTTTCGACGAGCAGTACTTC

V gene: TRBV18
D gene: .
J gene: TRBJ2-7
CDR3 length: 11
clone size: .
CDR3 protein: CASSNRGEQYF
CDR3 DNA: TGTGCCAGCTCCAACCGGGGGGAGCAGTACTTC

V gene: TRBV10-2
D gene: TRBD2
J gene: TRBJ2-3
CDR3 length: 13
clone size: .
CDR3 protein: CASSPGRGDTQYF
CDR3 DNA: TGCGCCAGCAGCCCCGGGAGGGGAGATACGCAGTATTTT

V gene: TRBV7-2
D gene: .
J gene: TRBJ1-2
CDR3 length: 15
clone size: .
CDR3 protein: CASSLSGPTGDGYTF
CDR3 DNA: TGTGCCAGCAGCTTATCCGGTCCCACGGGTGATGGCTACACCTTC

V gene: TRBV7-8
D gene: .
J gene: TRBJ2-1
CDR3 length: 12
clone size: .
CDR3 protein: CASSLARGEQFF
CDR3 DNA: TGTGCCAGCAGCTTAGCGCGGGGCGAGCAGTTCTTC

V gene: TRBV6-8
D gene: .
J gene: TRBJ2-2
CDR3 length: 14
clone size: once
CDR3 protein: CASSATGNTGELFF
CDR3 DNA: TGTGCCAGCAGTGCCACAGGGAACACCGGGGAGCTGTTTTTT

V gene: TRBV19
D gene: .
J gene: TRBJ1-1
CDR3 length: 15
clone size: .
CDR3 protein: CASSIIGGSNTEAFF
CDR3 DNA: TGTGCCAGTAGTATAATCGGAGGGTCGAACACTGAAGCTTTCTTT

V gene: TRBV19
D gene: .
J gene: TRBJ1-5
CDR3 length: 15
clone size: .
CDR3 protein: CASSISPLGNPPQHF
CDR3 DNA: TGTGCCAGTAGTATTTCCCCTTTGGGCAATCCGCCCCAGCATTTT

V gene: TRBV5-1
D gene: .
J gene: TRBJ2-2
CDR3 length: 13
clone size: .
CDR3 protein: CASSPEGTGELFF
CDR3 DNA: TGCGCCAGCAGCCCTGAGGGCACCGGGGAGCTGTTTTTT

V gene: TRBV28
D gene: TRBD2
J gene: TRBJ2-1
CDR3 length: 17
clone size: .
CDR3 protein: CASSPQRGLAGPNEQFF
CDR3 DNA: TGTGCCAGCAGTCCCCAGAGAGGACTAGCGGGACCAAATGAGCAGTTCTTC

V gene: TRBV6-1
D gene: TRBD2
J gene: TRBJ2-7
CDR3 length: 16
clone size: .
CDR3 protein: CASSDEWLAGAYEQYF
CDR3 DNA: TGTGCCAGCAGTGACGAATGGCTAGCGGGAGCCTACGAGCAGTACTTC

V gene: TRBV28
D gene: .
J gene: TRBJ2-7
CDR3 length: 16
clone size: .
CDR3 protein: CASSSEGGVLPYEQYF
CDR3 DNA: TGTGCCAGCAGCTCGGAGGGGGGGGTCCTCCCCTACGAGCAGTACTTC

V gene: TRBV6-5
D gene: .
J gene: TRBJ2-1
CDR3 length: 15
clone size: .
CDR3 protein: CASSYGGAAYNEQFF
CDR3 DNA: TGTGCCAGCAGTTACGGGGGGGCGGCCTACAATGAGCAGTTCTTC

V gene: TRBV11-2
D gene: .
J gene: TRBJ1-2
CDR3 length: 12
clone size: .
CDR3 protein: CASSSTGYGYTF
CDR3 DNA: TGTGCCAGCAGCTCCACAGGGTATGGCTACACCTTC

V gene: TRBV5-5
D gene: .
J gene: TRBJ1-1
CDR3 length: 15
clone size: .
CDR3 protein: CASSLGLLMNTEAFF
CDR3 DNA: TGTGCCAGCAGCTTGGGGTTACTCATGAACACTGAAGCTTTCTTT

V gene: TRBV19
D gene: TRBD2
J gene: TRBJ2-2
CDR3 length: 13
clone size: .
CDR3 protein: CARGGVNTGELFF
CDR3 DNA: TGTGCCAGGGGGGGGGTGAACACCGGGGAGCTGTTTTTT

V gene: TRBV9
D gene: TRBD2
J gene: TRBJ2-1
CDR3 length: 13
clone size: once
CDR3 protein: CASNPSGSNEQFF
CDR3 DNA: TGTGCCAGCAACCCTAGCGGGAGTAATGAGCAGTTCTTC

V gene: TRBV5-1
D gene: .
J gene: TRBJ2-5
CDR3 length: 13
clone size: once
CDR3 protein: CASSLGLEETQYF
CDR3 DNA: TGCGCCAGCAGCTTGGGGCTTGAAGAGACCCAGTACTTC

V gene: TRBV2
D gene: .
J gene: TRBJ1-1
CDR3 length: 11
clone size: .
CDR3 protein: CASIRNTEAFF
CDR3 DNA: TGTGCCAGCATCAGGAACACTGAAGCTTTCTTT

V gene: TRBV27
D gene: .
J gene: TRBJ2-7
CDR3 length: 11
clone size: .
CDR3 protein: CASTLFYEQYF
CDR3 DNA: TGTGCCAGCACCCTTTTCTACGAGCAGTACTTC

V gene: TRBV19
D gene: .
J gene: TRBJ1-3
CDR3 length: 14
clone size: .
CDR3 protein: CASLGGARGNTIYF
CDR3 DNA: TGTGCCAGTCTGGGGGGGGCGAGAGGAAACACCATATATTTT

V gene: TRBV5-4
D gene: TRBD1
J gene: TRBJ1-2
CDR3 length: 14
clone size: .
CDR3 protein: CASSWTGRDYGYTF
CDR3 DNA: TGTGCCAGCAGCTGGACAGGGAGGGACTATGGCTACACCTTC

V gene: TRBV4-1
D gene: .
J gene: TRBJ1-3
CDR3 length: 18
clone size: .
CDR3 protein: CASSQYGTGEIVGNTIYF
CDR3 DNA: TGCGCCAGCAGCCAATATGGTACAGGAGAAATTGTCGGAAACACCATATATTTT

V gene: TRBV7-9
D gene: .
J gene: TRBJ1-4
CDR3 length: 14
clone size: .
CDR3 protein: CASSLEIFNEKLFF
CDR3 DNA: TGTGCCAGCAGCCTTGAGATCTTTAATGAAAAACTGTTTTTT

V gene: TRBV18
D gene: TRBD1
J gene: TRBJ1-1
CDR3 length: 15
clone size: .
CDR3 protein: CASSPWTGGDTEAFF
CDR3 DNA: TGTGCCAGCTCACCGTGGACAGGGGGTGACACTGAAGCTTTCTTT

V gene: TRBV18
D gene: .
J gene: TRBJ2-3
CDR3 length: 14
clone size: .
CDR3 protein: CASSPPGGLDTQYF
CDR3 DNA: TGTGCCAGCTCACCACCGGGGGGGCTGGATACGCAGTATTTT

V gene: TRBV29-1
D gene: .
J gene: TRBJ2-2
CDR3 length: 14
clone size: .
CDR3 protein: CSGSQGTNTGELFF
CDR3 DNA: TGCAGCGGATCACAGGGTACGAACACCGGGGAGCTGTTTTTT

V gene: TRBV7-2
D gene: .
J gene: TRBJ2-1
CDR3 length: 15
clone size: .
CDR3 protein: CASSLAQGRQYEQFF
CDR3 DNA: TGTGCCAGCAGCTTAGCACAGGGACGACAATATGAGCAGTTCTTC

V gene: TRBV7-6
D gene: TRBD2
J gene: TRBJ2-7
CDR3 length: 17
clone size: .
CDR3 protein: CASSSTSGGATRYEQYF
CDR3 DNA: TGTGCCAGCAGCAGCACTAGCGGGGGGGCAACGAGATACGAGCAGTACTTC

V gene: TRBV29-1
D gene: TRBD1
J gene: TRBJ2-7
CDR3 length: 14
clone size: .
CDR3 protein: CSVENRDRTYEQYF
CDR3 DNA: TGCAGCGTAGAAAACCGGGACAGGACCTACGAGCAGTACTTC

V gene: TRBV5-1
D gene: .
J gene: TRBJ1-4
CDR3 length: 15
clone size: .
CDR3 protein: CASSPGATTNEKLFF
CDR3 DNA: TGCGCCAGCAGCCCCGGTGCCACAACTAATGAAAAACTGTTTTTT

V gene: TRBV11-3
D gene: .
J gene: TRBJ2-2
CDR3 length: 18
clone size: .
CDR3 protein: CASSPRALTSRDTGELFF
CDR3 DNA: TGTGCCAGCAGCCCCCGTGCCCTGACATCCCGAGACACCGGGGAGCTGTTTTTT

V gene: TRBV10-1
D gene: TRBD1
J gene: TRBJ2-1
CDR3 length: 14
clone size: .
CDR3 protein: CASSSSDRGYEQFF
CDR3 DNA: TGCGCCAGCAGTTCCTCGGACAGGGGGTATGAGCAGTTCTTC

V gene: TRBV28
D gene: .
J gene: TRBJ2-3
CDR3 length: 15
clone size: once
CDR3 protein: CASNGGASSTDTQYF
CDR3 DNA: TGTGCCAGCAATGGGGGGGCGTCTAGCACAGATACGCAGTATTTT

V gene: TRBV4-3
D gene: .
J gene: TRBJ1-6
CDR3 length: 16
clone size: .
CDR3 protein: CASSQITSGKNSPLHF
CDR3 DNA: TGCGCCAGCAGCCAAATTACCTCGGGAAAAAATTCACCCCTCCACTTT

V gene: TRBV16
D gene: .
J gene: TRBJ2-7
CDR3 length: 15
clone size: .
CDR3 protein: CASSQSEPGLYEQYF
CDR3 DNA: TGTGCCAGCAGCCAATCGGAGCCAGGGCTGTACGAGCAGTACTTC

V gene: TRBV4-1
D gene: .
J gene: TRBJ1-1
CDR3 length: 16
clone size: .
CDR3 protein: CASSQDPRVPNTEAFF
CDR3 DNA: TGCGCCAGCAGCCAAGATCCGAGGGTCCCGAACACTGAAGCTTTCTTT

V gene: TRBV6-6
D gene: TRBD1
J gene: TRBJ1-5
CDR3 length: 15
clone size: few
CDR3 protein: CASSYQGGPNQPQHF
CDR3 DNA: TGTGCCAGCAGTTATCAGGGGGGCCCCAATCAGCCCCAGCATTTT